This T cell receptor (beta chain) appears in the sequencing data of a study of cytomegalovirus exposure and HLA in healthy donors. Study-wide points: When a later analysis compared HLA-associated TCR beta chains with equally common others, the HLA-associated chains turned out to be more clonally expanded and to have lower generation probabilities. Cytomegalovirus association was assigned to some 160 TCR beta chains.

CDR1 is MDHEN, CDR2 SYDVKM, per germline. V lost 4 bases and J 0 bases, leaving 16 bases between the germline ends. The CDR3 contains 17 residues. Nominal health characterized the donors when sampled, though unrecorded immune exposures were likely. PCR involved 60 Vbeta and 13 Jbeta primers. The table came from immunoSEQ multiplex PCR; TCRdb's copy has only in-frame clones and leaves some out. Of around 180,000 clones in the sample, roughly 90% were seen once. On this clone itself: Its antigen remains unidentified.

Input material: PBMCs. The J gene is TRBJ1-5, the V gene TRBV28, with D tentatively TRBD1 (5 bases). The receptor was isolated from a girl under two years old in good health and CMV-seronegative. The CDR3 reads CASSSFQGWDSNQPQHF. The CDR3 DNA is TGTGCCAGCAGTTCATTCCAGGGTTGGGATAGCAATCAGCCCCAGCATTTT. Drawing the rest from reference TRBV28 and TRBJ1-5, the complete variable domain is DVKVTQSSRYLVKRTGEKVFLECVQDMDHENMFWYRQDPGLGLRLIYFSYDVKMKEKGDIPEGYSVSREKKERFSLILESASTNQTSMYLCASSSFQGWDSNQPQHFGDGTRLSIL.